This entry concerns a single T cell receptor (beta chain). Its antigen is undetermined. Germline V gene data show CDR1 as MNHNY and CDR2 as SVGAGI (reference sequence). This CDR3 contains 12 residues. V was pared by 5 bases and J by 1 base, with 6 bases between. This record belongs to a study of regulatory T cells. Primers: 52 TRBV forward and 13 TRBJ reverse. Clones were sequenced by immunoSEQ multiplex PCR, and TCRdb holds only the in-frame ones, with some missing. The data hold about 35,000 clones, with roughly 90% observed a single time. All CD3G-deficient patients showed autoimmunity, more severe in two. Patients aged 2 to 39 years had fewer naive and more memory CD4+ and CD8+ T cells. CD4+ T cells were divided by sorting: CD25-high CD127-low Tregs, CD25-low CD127-high conventional cells. Study-wide results and caveats: Skewed V and J usage and few unique V-J pairs marked patient repertoires, most in Tregs. In CD3G-deficient patients, conventional CD4+ T cells were enriched for hydrophobic CDR3 residues at positions 6 and 7.

Sequenced material: conventional CD4+ T cells sorted from blood. The TCR comes from a person aged 18 to 35 with CD3G deficiency. The rearrangement links TRBV6-6 to TRBJ2-7; weak D call: TRBD2 (6 bases). The chain's CDR3 is CASSGTSYEQYF. CDR3 DNA: TGTGCCAGCAGTGGGACTTCCTACGAGCAGTACTTC.